In this sample, the clone carrying this TCR beta chain turned up a few times. The data derive from a study of blood T cells in healthy people across ages. The authors ran a second PCR of 7 to 11 cycles using a sample-barcoded 5' primer and a J-beta primer mix. TCRdb used MiXCR to reprocess the 5' RACE reads, holding one entry per CDR3 protein. The table records some 930,000 distinct CDR3 sequences, 25% to 30% of them present only once. This CDR3 region has 16 residues. The ends lost 3 bases at V and 4 bases at J; junction bases unmatched: 8. Per germline, CDR1 SGHTA and CDR2 FQGNSA. RNA extraction gave at least 5 micrograms of total RNA per sample. The sample also formed part of further work on T cells of mothers and their children. This second report adds: Donation was provided by three healthy Caucasian mothers along with their six children.

The sample was blood. This sequence was found in a woman in her thirties or forties in good health. The chain recombines TRBV7-2 with TRBJ2-2; 7 nucleotides line up with TRBD2. The chain's CDR3 is CASSFMWGGATGELFF. CDR3 coding DNA: TGTGCCAGCAGCTTTATGTGGGGGGGTGCCACCGGGGAGCTGTTTTTT.